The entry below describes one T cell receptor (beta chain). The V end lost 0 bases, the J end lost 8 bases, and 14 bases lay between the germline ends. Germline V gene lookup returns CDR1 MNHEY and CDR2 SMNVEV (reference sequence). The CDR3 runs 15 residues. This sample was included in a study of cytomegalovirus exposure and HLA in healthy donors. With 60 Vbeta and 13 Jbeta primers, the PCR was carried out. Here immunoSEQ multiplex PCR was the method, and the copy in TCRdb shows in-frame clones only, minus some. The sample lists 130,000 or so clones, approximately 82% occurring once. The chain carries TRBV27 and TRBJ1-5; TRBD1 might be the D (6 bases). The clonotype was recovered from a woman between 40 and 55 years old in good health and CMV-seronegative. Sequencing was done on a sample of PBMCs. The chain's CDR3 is CASSLSPDRSEPQHF. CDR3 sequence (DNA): TGTGCCAGCAGTTTATCGCCCGACAGGTCCGAGCCCCAGCATTTT.